This TCR beta chain was sequenced during a study of OX40 agonist ivuxolimab in advanced cancers. Germline assignment: CDR1 SGDLS and CDR2 YYNGEE. With 4 bases removed from V and 5 bases from J, the gap between germline ends came to 10 bases. The CDR3 runs 13 residues. General study results and limits: Part of the nonresponder group also had normalized T-cell clonal expansion that was low.

Regarding this clone: The antigen is undetermined.

Generated by immunoSEQ multiplex PCR, the TCRdb table keeps only in-frame clones and is missing some. Of about 36,000 clones listed, 78% are singletons. Sequenced material: CD4+ or CD8+ T cells sorted from blood, taken in a trial of the OX40 agonist ivuxolimab. The origin of this receptor is an adult with an advanced solid tumor such as melanoma, head and neck, liver or kidney cancer. V gene TRBV9 combines with J gene TRBJ1-5, with a tentative D call TRBD1 (5 bases). CDR3 region: CASSPAGDQPQHF. The DNA for the CDR3 is TGTGCCAGCAGCCCAGCGGGGGATCAGCCCCAGCATTTT.